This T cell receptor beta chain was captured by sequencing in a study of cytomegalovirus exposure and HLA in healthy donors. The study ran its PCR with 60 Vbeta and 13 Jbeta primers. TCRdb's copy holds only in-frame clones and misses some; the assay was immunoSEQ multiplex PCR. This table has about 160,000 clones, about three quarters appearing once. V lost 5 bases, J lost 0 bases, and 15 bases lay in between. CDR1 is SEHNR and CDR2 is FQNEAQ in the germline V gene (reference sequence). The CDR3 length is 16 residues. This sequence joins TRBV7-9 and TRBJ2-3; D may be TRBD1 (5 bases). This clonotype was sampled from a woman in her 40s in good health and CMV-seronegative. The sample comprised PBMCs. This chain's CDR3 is CASSPGQPASTDTQYF. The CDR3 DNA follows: TGTGCCAGCAGCCCAGGACAACCCGCTAGCACAGATACGCAGTATTTT.